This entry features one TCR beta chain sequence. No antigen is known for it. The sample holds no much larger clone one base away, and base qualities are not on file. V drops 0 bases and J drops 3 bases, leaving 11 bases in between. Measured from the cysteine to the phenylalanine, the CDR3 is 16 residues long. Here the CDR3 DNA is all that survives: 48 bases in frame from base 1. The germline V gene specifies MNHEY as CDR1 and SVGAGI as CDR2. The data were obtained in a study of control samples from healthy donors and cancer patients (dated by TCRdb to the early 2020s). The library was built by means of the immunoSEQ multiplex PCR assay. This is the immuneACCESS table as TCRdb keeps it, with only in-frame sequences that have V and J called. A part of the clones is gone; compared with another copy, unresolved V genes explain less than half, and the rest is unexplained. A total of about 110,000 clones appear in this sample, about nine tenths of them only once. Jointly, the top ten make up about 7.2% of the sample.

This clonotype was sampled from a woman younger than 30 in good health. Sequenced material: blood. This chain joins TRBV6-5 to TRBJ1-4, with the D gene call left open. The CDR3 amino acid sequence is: CASSYSWRAANEKLFF. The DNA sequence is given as TGTGCCAGCAGTTACTCATGGAGGGCGGCTAATGAAAAACTGTTTTTT.